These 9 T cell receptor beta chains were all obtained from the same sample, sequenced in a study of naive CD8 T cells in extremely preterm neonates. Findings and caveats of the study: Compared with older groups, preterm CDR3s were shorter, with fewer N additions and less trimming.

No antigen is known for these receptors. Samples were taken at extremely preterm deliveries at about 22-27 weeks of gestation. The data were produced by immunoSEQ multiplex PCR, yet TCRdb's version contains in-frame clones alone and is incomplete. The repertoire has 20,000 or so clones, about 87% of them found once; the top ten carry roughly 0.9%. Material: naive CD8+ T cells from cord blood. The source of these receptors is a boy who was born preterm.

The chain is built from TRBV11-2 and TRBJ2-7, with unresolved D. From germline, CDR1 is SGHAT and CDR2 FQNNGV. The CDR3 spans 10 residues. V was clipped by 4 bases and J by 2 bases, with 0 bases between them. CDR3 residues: CASSSYEQYF. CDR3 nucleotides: TGTGCCAGCAGCTCCTACGAGCAGTACTTC.

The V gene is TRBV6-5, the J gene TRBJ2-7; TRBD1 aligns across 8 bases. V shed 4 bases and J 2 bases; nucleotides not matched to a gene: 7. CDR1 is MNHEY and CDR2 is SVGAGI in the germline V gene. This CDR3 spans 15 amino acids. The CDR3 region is CASSFNPGQAYEQYF. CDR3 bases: TGTGCCAGCAGTTTCAACCCGGGACAGGCCTACGAGCAGTACTTC.

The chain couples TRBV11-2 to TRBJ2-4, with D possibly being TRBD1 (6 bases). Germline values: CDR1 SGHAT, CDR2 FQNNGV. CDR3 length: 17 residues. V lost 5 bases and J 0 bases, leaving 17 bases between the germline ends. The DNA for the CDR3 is TGTGCCAGCAGCGCTTCTCAGGGGTATTTAGCCAAAAACATTCAGTACTTC. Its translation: CASSASQGYLAKNIQYF.

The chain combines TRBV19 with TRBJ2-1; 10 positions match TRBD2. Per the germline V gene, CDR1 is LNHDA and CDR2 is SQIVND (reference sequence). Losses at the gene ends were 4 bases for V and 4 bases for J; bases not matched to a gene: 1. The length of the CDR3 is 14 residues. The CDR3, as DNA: TGTGCCAGTAGTAATAGCGGGGGGTACAATGAGCAGTTCTTC. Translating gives CASSNSGGYNEQFF.

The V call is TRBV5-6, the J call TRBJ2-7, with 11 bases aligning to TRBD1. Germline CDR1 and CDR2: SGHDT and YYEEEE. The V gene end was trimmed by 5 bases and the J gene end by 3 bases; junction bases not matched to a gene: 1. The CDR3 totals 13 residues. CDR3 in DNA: TGTGCCAGCAGGGGGACAGGGGGCTACGAGCAGTACTTC. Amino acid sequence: CASRGTGGYEQYF.

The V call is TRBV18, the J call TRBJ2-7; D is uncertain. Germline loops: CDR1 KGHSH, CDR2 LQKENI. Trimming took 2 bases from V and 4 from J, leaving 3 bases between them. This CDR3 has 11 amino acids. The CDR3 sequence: CASSPGYEQYF. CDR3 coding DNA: TGTGCCAGCTCACCAGGGTACGAGCAGTACTTC.

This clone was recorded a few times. CDR3 in amino acids: CASSLGLAYEQYF. CDR3 nucleotide sequence: TGTGCCAGCAGCTTAGGACTAGCCTACGAGCAGTACTTC. This chain connects TRBV7-6 to TRBJ2-7, with TRBD2 as a possible D gene (6 bases). The CDR3 spans 13 residues. Germline V gives CDR1 SGHVS, CDR2 FNYEAQ. V shed 1 base and J shed 2 bases, with 6 bases lying between them.

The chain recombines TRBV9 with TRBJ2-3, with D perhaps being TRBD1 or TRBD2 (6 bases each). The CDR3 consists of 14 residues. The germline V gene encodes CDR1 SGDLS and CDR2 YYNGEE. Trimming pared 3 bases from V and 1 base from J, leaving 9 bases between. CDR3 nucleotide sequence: TGTGCCAGCAGCGCGGAGGGGGGCACAGATACGCAGTATTTT. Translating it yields CASSAEGGTDTQYF.

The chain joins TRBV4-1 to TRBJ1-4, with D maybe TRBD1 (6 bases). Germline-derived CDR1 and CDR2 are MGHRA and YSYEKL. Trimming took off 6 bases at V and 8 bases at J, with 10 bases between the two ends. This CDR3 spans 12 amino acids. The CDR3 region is CASRGTGEKLFF. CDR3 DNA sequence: TGCGCCAGCAGAGGTACAGGGGAAAAACTGTTTTTT.